These 12 T cell receptor beta chains came from one sample sequenced in a study of shared clonotypes between healthy human individuals. TCRdb's copy holds only in-frame clones and misses some; the assay was immunoSEQ multiplex PCR. The repertoire holds about 460,000 clones, with more than 70% as singletons. The sequenced sample was PBMCs. These receptors were collected from a woman between 40 and 55 years old in good health. Some clones in this sample may be carry-over from other donors' samples.

The V gene is TRBV9, the J gene TRBJ1-5, with unresolved D. CDR3 length: 14 amino acids. Germline CDR1 SGDLS, CDR2 YYNGEE. Trimming shortened V by 5 bases and J by 3 bases, and 12 bases separated the two germline ends. CDR3 nucleotide sequence: TGTGCCAGCAGTGCCAGAGGGCTCAATCAGCCCCAGCATTTT. Translating gives CASSARGLNQPQHF. Combining the CDR3 with reference TRBV9 and TRBJ1-5 gives the whole variable domain DSGVTQTPKHLITATGQRVTLRCSPRSGDLSVYWYQQSLDQGLQFLIQYYNGEERAKGNILERFSAQQFPDLHSELNLSSLELGDSALYFCASSARGLNQPQHFGDGTRLSIL.

This rearrangement joins TRBV7-3 to TRBJ2-3; 7 positions match TRBD2. V was clipped by 5 bases and J by 6 bases; unmatched bases: 8. This CDR3 is built from 14 residues. Germline-derived CDR1 and CDR2 are SGHTA and FQGTGA. The chain's CDR3 is CASSQRDYPDTQYF. The CDR3 DNA is TGTGCCAGCAGCCAAAGGGACTATCCGGATACGCAGTATTTT. The complete variable domain, with remaining parts taken from reference TRBV7-3 and TRBJ2-3, reads GAGVSQTPSNKVTEKGKYVELRCDPISGHTALYWYRQSLGQGPEFLIYFQGTGAADDSGLPNDRFFAVRPEGSVSTLKIQRTERGDSAVYLCASSQRDYPDTQYFGPGTRLTVL.

The chain recombines TRBV18 with TRBJ2-1; 7 bases align to TRBD2. Germline lookup yields CDR1 KGHSH and CDR2 LQKENI. This CDR3 is built from 15 residues. V gave up 5 bases and J gave up 5 bases; unmatched junction bases: 9. The CDR3 here is CASSDGLGSDNEQFF. As DNA, the CDR3 is TGTGCCAGCTCAGACGGACTAGGGTCCGACAATGAGCAGTTCTTC.

This chain joins TRBV11-2 and TRBJ2-7; 9 nucleotides agree with TRBD2. Germline assignment: CDR1 SGHAT and CDR2 FQNNGV. The V gene end was trimmed by 5 bases and the J gene end by 2 bases; junction bases not matched to a gene: 4. The CDR3 is made up of 14 amino acids. The CDR3 DNA reads TGTGCCAGCAGCCATAGCGGGAGCGCCTACGAGCAGTACTTC. Encoded protein: CASSHSGSAYEQYF.

About this clone itself: This may be a read error: a much more frequent sequence differs by one nucleotide. V is TRBV2 and J is TRBJ1-5; the D is unclear. This CDR3 is built from 12 residues. V dropped 6 bases and J dropped 5 bases, with 8 bases sitting between them. Germline CDR1 is SNHLY and CDR2 is FYNNEI. In DNA form, the CDR3 reads TGTGCCAGCAGCGACGGGGATCAGCCCCAGCATTTT. As protein: CASSDGDQPQHF.

In nucleotides, the CDR3 is TGTGCCTGGAGGGACAGGCTTAACTATGGCTACACCTTC. Its protein is CAWRDRLNYGYTF. The J gene is TRBJ1-2, the V gene TRBV30; 7 bases fit TRBD1. The CDR3 totals 13 residues. The V and J ends lost 3 bases and 1 base, in that order; junction bases with no gene match: 2. CDR1 is GTSNPN and CDR2 is SVGIG in the germline V gene (reference sequence).

V gene TRBV7-9 combines with J gene TRBJ2-1; TRBD1 aligns across 7 bases. Germline CDR1 SEHNR, CDR2 FQNEAQ (reference sequence). This CDR3 contains 16 residues. Unmatched junction bases numbered 10, after V lost 5 bases and J lost 3 bases. The CDR3 is CASSRDRVFNYNEQFF. CDR3 DNA: TGTGCCAGCAGCCGGGACAGAGTATTTAACTACAATGAGCAGTTCTTC.

The chain combines TRBV6-1 with TRBJ1-4, with D possibly matching TRBD1 (5 bases). The V end lost 0 bases, the J end lost 5 bases, and 13 bases lay between the germline ends. Germline V CDR1 and CDR2: MNHNS, SASEGT. The CDR3 sequence is 16 residues long. The CDR3 DNA reads TGTGCCAGCAGTGAAGCGCGGGGGGACGGGAATGAAAAACTGTTTTTT. This sequence encodes CASSEARGDGNEKLFF.

This clone has at least ten counts. The chain combines TRBV29-1 with TRBJ2-1; the D gene is possibly TRBD1 (7 bases). V shed 6 bases and J shed 4 bases, with 19 bases lying between them. Germline values: CDR1 SQVTM, CDR2 ANQGSEA. This CDR3 has 15 amino acids. For the CDR3, the DNA is TGCAGCGTGGAGGGTGGGGCAGGGGGATACAATGAGCAGTTCTTC. As protein: CSVEGGAGGYNEQFF.

The chain employs TRBV5-4 and TRBJ2-7; 10 nucleotides align to TRBD1. Germline V gene sequence: CDR1 SGHNT, CDR2 YYREEE (reference sequence). The V gene end was trimmed by 0 bases and the J gene end by 6 bases; junction bases not matched to a gene: 12. The length of the CDR3 is 17 residues. The CDR3 protein is CASSLGGGTGAYREQYF. The CDR3 DNA reads TGTGCCAGCAGCTTGGGGGGCGGGACAGGGGCTTATCGCGAGCAGTACTTC.

The V gene is TRBV29-1, the J gene TRBJ2-7; D is possibly TRBD1 (5 bases). V shed 0 bases and J shed 3 bases, with 9 bases lying between them. Germline V gives CDR1 SQVTM, CDR2 ANQGSEA. The CDR3 covers 13 residues. The CDR3 DNA is TGCAGCGTTGAAGAGGCAGGGAACTACGAGCAGTACTTC. This encodes CSVEEAGNYEQYF.

The chain combines TRBV15 with TRBJ2-7; a possible D gene is TRBD2 (5 bases). CDR1 is LNHNV and CDR2 is YYDKDF in the germline V gene (reference sequence). V was shortened by 0 bases and J by 6 bases, with 15 bases between the two germline ends. This CDR3 has 15 amino acids. CDR3 DNA sequence: TGTGCCACCAGCAGAGATCAGCGGCCCGAGGGCGAGCAGTACTTC. Its protein is CATSRDQRPEGEQYF.